This T cell receptor (beta chain) was sequenced for a study of shared clonotypes between healthy human individuals. Study findings and constraints: Genetic and exposure-history diversity was limited by the small donor number. Inspection by rarefaction showed sorted-subset sequencing to be incomplete despite large depth.

Comments on this clone: The antigen remains undetermined.

There are 19 residues in the CDR3. The germline V gene encodes CDR1 MDHEN and CDR2 SYDVKM. Trimming removed 3 bases from V and 6 bases from J; junction bases left unmatched: 18. The assay was immunoSEQ multiplex PCR, and TCRdb's table has in-frame clones only and misses some. Here the sample spans fewer than 350,000 clones, over 75% being singletons. This TCR was sampled from a man younger than 35 in good health. Sequencing was done on a sample of memory CD8+ T cells sorted from blood. Subset meaning: CD45RO+ cells pooled with CCR7-negative TemRA cells. V gene TRBV28 combines with J gene TRBJ2-3; TRBD2 matches 10 bases. The CDR3 DNA reads TGTGCCAGCAGTTTTTCCCTCTCTAGCGGGGGCCCACTTTTGGATACGCAGTATTTT. Its protein is CASSFSLSSGGPLLDTQYF.